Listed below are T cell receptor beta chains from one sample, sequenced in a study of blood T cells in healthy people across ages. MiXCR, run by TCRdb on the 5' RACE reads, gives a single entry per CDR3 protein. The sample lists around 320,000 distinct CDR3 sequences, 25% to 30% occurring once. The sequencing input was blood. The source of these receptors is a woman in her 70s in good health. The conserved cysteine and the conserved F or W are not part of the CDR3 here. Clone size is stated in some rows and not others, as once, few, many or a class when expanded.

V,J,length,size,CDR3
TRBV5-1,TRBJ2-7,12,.,ASSLGQGFDEQY
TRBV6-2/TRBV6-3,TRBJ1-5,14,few,ASGRQGAFSNQPQH
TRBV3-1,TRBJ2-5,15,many,ASSRVGAAGREETQY
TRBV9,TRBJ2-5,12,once,ASSALADQETQY
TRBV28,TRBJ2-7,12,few,ASTQARLAERQY
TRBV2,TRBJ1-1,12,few,ASSEIFGNAEAF
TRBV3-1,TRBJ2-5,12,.,ASSQLAVYGTQY
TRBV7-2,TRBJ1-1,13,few,ASSFGGRENTEAF
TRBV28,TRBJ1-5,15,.,ASSGGEGLRSNQPQH
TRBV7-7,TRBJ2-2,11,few,ASSLSRGGELF
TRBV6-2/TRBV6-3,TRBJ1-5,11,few,ASSYSASQPQH
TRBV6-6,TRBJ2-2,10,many,ASRIPTGELF
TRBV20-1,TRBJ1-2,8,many,SATQGSYT
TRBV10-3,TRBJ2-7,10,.,AISEGPYEQY
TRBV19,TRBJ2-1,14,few,ASAFSAEARYNEQF
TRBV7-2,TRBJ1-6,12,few,ASSPDRTNSPLH
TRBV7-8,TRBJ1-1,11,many,ASSFQSNTEAF